This T cell receptor (beta chain) was captured in a study of cytomegalovirus exposure and HLA in healthy donors. Study-wide results and limits: CMV serostatus alone was available as immune exposure information. A prior analysis recorded that most TCR beta V segments were productive about 87% or about 30% of the time. Later on, an analysis found that several of the most significant clusters appeared to be linked to common viral pathogens, which included parvovirus B19. The authors later linked a missense DCLRE1C variant to TCR beta V- and J-gene trimming.

PCR employed 60 Vbeta and 13 Jbeta primers. The repertoire was sequenced with immunoSEQ multiplex PCR; TCRdb's copy has only in-frame clones and lacks some. The table has 45,000 to 65,000 clones, about 70% seen once. Remarks on this clone: As yet, its antigen is unknown.

Germline-derived CDR1 and CDR2 are PRHDT and FYEKMQ (reference sequence). This CDR3 is built from 17 residues. Deletions cut 0 bases from V and 3 bases from J, with 14 bases between. Specimen: PBMCs. The chain employs TRBV13 and TRBJ1-4, with D perhaps TRBD1 (5 bases). The receptor's source is a woman aged 45-65 years in good health and CMV-seropositive. CDR3: CASSLGKVRDSNEKLFF. The CDR3 region has the DNA TGTGCCAGCAGCTTAGGAAAAGTCCGGGACTCTAATGAAAAACTGTTTTTT. Using reference TRBV13 and TRBJ1-4 for the parts outside the CDR3, the full variable domain is AAGVIQSPRHLIKEKRETATLKCYPIPRHDTVYWYQQGPGQDPQFLISFYEKMQSDKGSIPDRFSAQQFSDYHSELNMSSLELGDSALYFCASSLGKVRDSNEKLFFGSGTQLSVL.